The T cell receptor (beta chain) under discussion was sequenced for a study of cytomegalovirus exposure and HLA in healthy donors (dated by TCRdb to 2016 to 2017). Regarding the complete study: In an earlier analysis of several hundred of the donors, about 260 Gb of sequence data and 117 million unique TCR beta sequences from about 180 million T cells were reported. An early release covering over 500 HLA-typed donors comprised 300 to 350 gigabases of sequencing data and tens of millions of unique TCR sequences. The genetic ancestry cluster associated with self-reported Caucasian donors included around 76% of the 300 to 400 genotyped donors. The study was designed to test whether signatures of past pathogen exposure could be identified by cataloging public T cell receptors. The study profiled the T cell repertoires of fewer than 850 subjects by immunosequencing and related them to cytomegalovirus serostatus. Along with the approximately 600-subject first cohort, a separate validation cohort of about 110 different subjects was used. To predict cytomegalovirus infection status, the study brought together high-throughput TCR immunosequencing, statistical association of individual TCRs with disease status, and machine learning. A later analysis re-analyzed previously published TCR beta repertoires from 600 to 850 donors and added high-resolution HLA genotyping to study TCR occurrence patterns. The later analysis used no new phenotypic data to find candidate immune exposures, relying instead on TCR beta sequences and their occurrence across donors. To decide whether each TCR beta V gene segment behaved as functional or pseudogenic, an earlier analysis of nearly 600 of the donors relied on high-throughput TCR beta sequencing. Donor age, sex, ethnicity and CMV serostatus were collected together with the repertoire data. A later genetic analysis took genome-wide SNP genotypes for about 55% of the roughly 700 donors and used that subset as a discovery cohort. All discovery cohort repertoires had been generated on a single sequencing platform. HLA typing included class I and class II loci at four-digit resolution. Typing coverage differed by locus: A, B, C, DRB1 and DQB1 were typed in about 620-630 donors, DQA1 in roughly 510, DPA1 in 600 to 610, and DPB1 in around 440. Roughly five DR-DQ haplotypes were treated as single units for association and clustering because of strong linkage in the cohort. Among almost 400 genotyped donors of the cohort, an average of around 240,000 unique TCR beta nucleotide sequences were sequenced per donor, roughly 20% of them non-productive.

On the study overall, not on this receptor specifically: Correlated functional status among segregating V segments might reflect linkage disequilibrium, but an unknown experimental factor could not be ruled out. The authors suggested that the approach could potentially be generalized to other disease states and immunological phenotypes. In a later genetic analysis, a missense DCLRE1C variant was associated with V-gene and J-gene trimming of TCR beta chains, and the association was replicated in an independent cohort. Because the 87-base-pair reads could not distinguish some IMGT-functional V segments, including TRBV6-2 and TRBV6-3, those segments were excluded. The earlier analysis of nearly 600 of the donors excluded approximately 17 rarely observed V segments, including chromosome 9 orphons, because counts were too low. Strong co-occurrence of HLA alleles, especially DR and DQ, made assigning TCR associations to individual alleles difficult. A later analysis found that TCR association rates varied across HLA loci, with DRB1 alleles showing the most associated TCRs and HLA-C alleles the fewest. A later analysis associated around 16,000 TCR beta sequences with specific HLA alleles at a false discovery rate of 0.05. Roughly uniform sequencing depth across donors was assumed in presence/absence analyses, although this assumption may not hold. Most CMV-associated TCR beta chains appeared to be HLA-restricted in a later analysis, and the HLA associations seemed to be driven largely by CMV exposure. The classifier was reported to diagnose cytomegalovirus status with high specificity and sensitivity in both the original cohort and the validation cohort. In a later analysis, several top co-occurrence clusters were reported to appear linked to parvovirus B19, influenza, CMV and Epstein-Barr virus. Immune exposure information for the cohort was limited to CMV serostatus. Because HLA typing was unavailable for some donors at each locus, only the typed subset was used in association tests. A cluster of highly shared sequence variants was judged likely to be a technical artifact of the sequencing pipeline. A later genetic analysis reported fewer N-insertions in productive TCRs among donors in an Asian-associated ancestry cluster than the roughly 690-donor mean. In vitro tests confirmed that a few of the cytomegalovirus-associated TCR beta chains recognize cytomegalovirus antigens. Compared with equally common non-associated chains, HLA-associated TCR beta chains in a later analysis were more clonally expanded and had lower generation probabilities. A further reported finding was that TCR beta sequences accurately predicted the HLA-A and HLA-B alleles for most subjects in the first cohort. An earlier analysis of several hundred of the donors showed that most TCR beta V segments appeared in productive rearrangements either about 87% or about 30% of the time, which broadly matched IMGT annotations. The cohort was sequenced for TCR beta chains only, and without alpha or paired-chain data the features that could be detected were limited. The study listed 150 to 200 TCR beta chains as associated with cytomegalovirus. Most TCR sequences were seen in very few donors, while some public TCRs were found in many individuals.

A note on this clone: What this receptor recognizes is not known.

In total, around 600 healthy bone marrow donors made up the cohort. All cohort members were sampled while nominally healthy, although unrecorded immune exposures were likely present. The donor tested CMV seropositive, placing the donor among the 290 or so seropositive members of the cohort. Each donor provided a peripheral blood sample, and peripheral blood mononuclear cells were used for TCR beta sequencing. The Qiagen DNeasy Blood Extraction Kit was used to extract genomic DNA from the blood cell samples. Library prep was done by the immunoSEQ multiplex PCR assay. For the multiplex PCR, a mixture combining 60 forward primers for TCR Vbeta segments and 13 reverse primers for TCR Jbeta segments was used. The CDR3 region of rearranged TCR beta genes was amplified from genomic DNA with a multiplex PCR assay. The Illumina HiSeq System was used to sequence the amplified TCR beta libraries as 87-base-pair reads. The paper's processing steps were these. In a later analysis, roughly 80 million unique TCR beta chains were counted across the roughly 700 repertoires, and around 11 million of these chains were shared by at least two donors. To remove PCR and sequencing errors, raw reads were error-corrected and collapsed into unique sequences using a nearest-neighbor algorithm that merged closely related sequences. Alignment of CDR3 sequences to IMGT reference sequences was used to assign V, D and J gene segments. For a sequence to be retained, a match of at least six nucleotides was required to both a V gene segment and a J gene segment. A rearrangement was called productive if the CDR3 had no stop codons and remained in frame with V and J, and every other rearrangement was called non-productive. CDR3 was defined according to IMGT convention as the region running from the second conserved V-encoded cysteine to the conserved J-encoded phenylalanine. In an earlier analysis of around 570 of the donors, sequences lacking an unambiguous match to a single V gene segment were excluded. In an earlier analysis of approximately 560 of the donors, a V segment was called functional when productive rearrangements were above 56.7%, and segregating when the standard deviation between donors exceeded 5%. To diagnose cytomegalovirus status from the catalog of TCR beta chain sequences, a statistical classification framework was built. In a later analysis, TCR nucleotide sequences were compared against IMGT/GENE-DB human TR gene sequences so that V and J genes could be assigned. Using the TCRdist pipeline, a later analysis assigned CDR3 sequences along with most-parsimonious VDJ recombination scenarios. In a later analysis, each TCR beta chain was defined by its CDR3 amino acid sequence together with its V-gene family, and reads lacking a unique V-gene family were excluded. To address suspected cross-contamination and a sequencing artifact, a later analysis removed under 600 highly shared, low-generation-probability nucleotide sequences. A later analysis calculated a clonal expansion index for each public chain from normalized within-repertoire ranks of inferred template counts. In a later analysis, generation probabilities were computed using a VDJ recombination model fitted to out-of-frame rearrangements, and the results were checked against IGoR. A later analysis scored TCR-TCR, TCR-HLA and TCR-CMV co-occurrence with hypergeometric tests, applying a repertoire-size bias correction to TCR pairs. In a later analysis, false discovery rates were estimated by permuting HLA or CMV assignments 20 times. In a later analysis, co-occurring TCRs were grouped using DBSCAN, and TCRdist sequence similarity was added for clustering within HLA-allele-positive subsets. Co-occurrence clustering excluded repertoires with fewer than 30,000 or more than 120,000 public chains, plus five with anomalous nucleotide sharing. Drawn from immuneACCESS, this table holds only the in-frame rearrangements with V and J called that TCRdb kept. Clones are partly lost; checked studies trace under half to an unresolved V gene and leave the rest unexplained. That table furnishes V, J and clone size, whereas the DNA furnished D and trimming. The table of this sample itemizes about 48,000 clones. About 6% of the sample lies in the top ten.

Measured from the cysteine to the phenylalanine, the CDR3 is 14 residues long. Just the 42-base CDR3 DNA is kept, in frame starting at base 1. Cut back by 3 bases and 6 bases, the V and J ends lie 14 bases apart. Sequences SNHLY (CDR1) and FYNNEI (CDR2) are obtained from the germline V gene. The V and J segments used are TRBV2 and TRBJ1-2, with the identity of the D gene unclear. The origin of this receptor is a male donor in good health and CMV-seropositive. What was sequenced was PBMCs. The nucleotides are TGTGCCAGCAGTGAGGGTCCCCGAGCGGATGGCTACACCTTC. This gives the protein CASSEGPRADGYTF.